The sequence of this T cell receptor (beta chain) was determined in a study of Ad26.COV2.S vaccination and SARS-CoV-2 variants. Treatment specified: over 15 received Ad26.COV2.S at low or high dose, single or two shots; about 5 received placebo; per-sample allocation not given. Sampling was done on day 63 after the first vaccine or placebo injection. The method was immunoSEQ multiplex PCR; TCRdb's version includes in-frame clones alone and lacks a portion of them. The table includes 400,000 to 450,000 clones, roughly 90% detected once. The CDR3 is made up of 15 amino acids. V shed 0 bases and J shed 0 bases, with 4 bases lying between them. Germline CDR1 is SGHRS and CDR2 is YFSETQ.

The gene calls are TRBV5-1 and TRBJ2-6; D not certain. The source was peripheral blood, collected in a trial of Ad26.COV2.S vaccine versus placebo. This clonotype was obtained from a person aged 18-60 years who received the Ad26.COV2.S COVID-19 vaccine or a placebo. The CDR3, as DNA: TGCGCCAGCAGCTTGGTGAGCTCTGGGGCCAACGTCCTGACTTTC. This codes for CASSLVSSGANVLTF.